These T cell receptor beta chains were read from a single sample in a study of Ad26.COV2.S vaccination and SARS-CoV-2 variants. Data came from immunoSEQ multiplex PCR; TCRdb stores just in-frame clones and leaves some out. Here the sample spans about 350,000 clones, roughly 84% being singletons. This sample comprised peripheral blood, obtained in a trial of Ad26.COV2.S vaccine versus placebo. Receptors were obtained from a person between 18 and 65 years old who received the Ad26.COV2.S COVID-19 vaccine or a placebo. Each CDR3 is given with its conserved first and last residue. Each record gives: clone size, V gene, CDR3 length, J gene, D gene, CDR3 protein, CDR3 DNA. D genes are given only for firm matches. Part of the rows lack a size; the others show once, few, many or a class for expanded clones.

-,TRBV20-1,14,TRBJ2-7,-,CSASRRGRGYEQYF,TGCAGTGCTAGTAGGCGGGGCCGTGGGTACGAGCAGTACTTC
once,TRBV6-1,16,TRBJ1-5,-,CASSGNRDRRNQPQHF,TGTGCCAGCAGTGGGAACCGGGACCGCCGCAATCAGCCCCAGCATTTT
-,TRBV24-1,15,TRBJ2-1,-,CATSDNLGVDNEQFF,TGTGCCACCAGTGACAATTTGGGGGTAGACAATGAGCAGTTCTTC
-,TRBV28,16,TRBJ2-2,-,CASSSQKTVSTGELFF,TGTGCCAGCAGCTCCCAAAAGACGGTTAGCACCGGGGAGCTGTTTTTT
-,TRBV3-1/TRBV3-2,13,TRBJ2-7,-,CASSQPGGYEQYF,TGTGCCAGCAGCCAACCTGGGGGTTACGAGCAGTACTTC
-,TRBV5-4,15,TRBJ2-2,TRBD1,CASSRQGQYTGELFF,TGTGCCAGCAGTCGACAGGGACAGTACACCGGGGAGCTGTTTTTT
once,TRBV19,14,TRBJ2-1,TRBD1,CASAYGQGAHEQFF,TGTGCCAGTGCCTACGGACAGGGTGCCCATGAGCAGTTCTTC
-,TRBV5-5,13,TRBJ2-7,-,CASSLDLLGEQYF,TGTGCCAGCAGCTTGGACCTTCTCGGAGAGCAGTACTTC
-,TRBV11-3,14,TRBJ2-7,-,CASSPEDKSYEQYF,TGTGCCAGCAGCCCAGAGGACAAGTCCTACGAGCAGTACTTC
-,TRBV10-1,13,TRBJ2-7,-,CASRALGRLGQYF,TGCGCCAGCAGAGCCTTGGGCCGCCTTGGGCAGTACTTC
-,TRBV20-1,13,TRBJ2-2,-,CSASEGRTGELFF,TGCAGTGCTAGTGAGGGGAGGACCGGGGAGCTGTTTTTT
-,TRBV7-9,16,TRBJ1-5,TRBD1,CASSSGDSPGNQPQHF,TGTGCCAGCAGCTCGGGGGACAGCCCAGGGAATCAGCCCCAGCATTTT
few,TRBV7-8,14,TRBJ2-7,-,CASSFGTYSYEQYF,TGTGCCAGCAGCTTCGGGACATACTCCTACGAGCAGTACTTC
-,TRBV5-4,16,TRBJ2-3,TRBD2,CASSLLLAGGPDTQYF,TGTGCCAGCAGCTTGTTGCTAGCGGGGGGGCCAGATACGCAGTATTTT
once,TRBV15,13,TRBJ1-1,-,CATSKESWTEAFF,TGTGCCACCAGCAAGGAATCATGGACTGAAGCTTTCTTT
-,TRBV28,16,TRBJ2-5,TRBD1,CASSPGTVFLQETQYF,TGTGCCAGCAGTCCAGGGACAGTATTCTTACAAGAGACCCAGTACTTC
-,TRBV2,12,TRBJ1-2,-,CASTRDIYGYTF,TGTGCCAGCACCAGGGACATCTATGGCTACACCTTC
-,TRBV25-1,14,TRBJ2-5,TRBD2,CASSDGTTGETQYF,TGTGCCAGCAGTGACGGGACTACGGGGGAGACCCAGTACTTC
-,TRBV11-2,18,TRBJ2-5,TRBD2,CASSLPPGLAGGWETQYF,TGTGCCAGCAGCCTCCCGCCGGGACTAGCGGGGGGGTGGGAGACCCAGTACTTC
-,TRBV6-1,13,TRBJ1-3,-,CASSEVDGNTIYF,TGTGCCAGCAGTGAAGTTGATGGAAACACCATATATTTT
-,TRBV7-2,12,TRBJ1-6,-,CASSGDRSILHF,TGTGCCAGCAGCGGTGACAGATCTATCCTCCACTTT
-,TRBV11-2,16,TRBJ1-6,TRBD1,CASSDRDRELNSPLHF,TGTGCCAGCAGCGACCGGGACAGGGAACTTAATTCACCCCTCCACTTT
-,TRBV5-6,16,TRBJ1-1,-,CASSYGKNERSTEAFF,TGTGCCAGCAGCTACGGGAAGAATGAGCGGAGCACTGAAGCTTTCTTT
many,TRBV6-5,14,TRBJ1-1,-,CASTAEAWDTEAFF,TGTGCCAGCACCGCGGAGGCTTGGGACACTGAAGCTTTCTTT
-,TRBV5-1,16,TRBJ1-3,-,CASSLAEGSSGNTIYF,TGCGCCAGCAGCTTGGCGGAGGGGAGCTCTGGAAACACCATATATTTT
-,TRBV2,14,TRBJ2-1,-,CANLDRSSYNEQFF,TGTGCCAACCTAGACAGAAGCTCCTACAATGAGCAGTTCTTC
-,TRBV28,15,TRBJ2-7,-,CATIPQGGSSYEQYF,TGTGCCACCATCCCCCAGGGTGGGAGCTCCTACGAGCAGTACTTC
-,TRBV5-1,12,TRBJ1-1,TRBD1,CASSLNRGEAFF,TGCGCCAGCAGCTTGAACAGGGGTGAAGCTTTCTTT
-,TRBV12-3/TRBV12-4,11,TRBJ2-1,TRBD1,CASSLGTGRIF,TGTGCCAGCAGTCTAGGGACAGGGAGGATCTTC